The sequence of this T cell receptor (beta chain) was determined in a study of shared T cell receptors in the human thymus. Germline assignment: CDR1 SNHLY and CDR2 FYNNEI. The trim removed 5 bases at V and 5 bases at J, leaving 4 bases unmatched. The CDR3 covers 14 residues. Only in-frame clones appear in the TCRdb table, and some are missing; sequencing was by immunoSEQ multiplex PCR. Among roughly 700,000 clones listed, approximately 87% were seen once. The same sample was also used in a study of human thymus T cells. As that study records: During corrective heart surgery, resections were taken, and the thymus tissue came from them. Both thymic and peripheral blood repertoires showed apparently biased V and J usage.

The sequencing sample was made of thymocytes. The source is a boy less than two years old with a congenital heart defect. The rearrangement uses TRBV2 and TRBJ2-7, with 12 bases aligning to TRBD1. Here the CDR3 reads CASSWDRGQDEQYF. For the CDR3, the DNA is TGTGCCAGCAGTTGGGACAGGGGGCAAGACGAGCAGTACTTC.